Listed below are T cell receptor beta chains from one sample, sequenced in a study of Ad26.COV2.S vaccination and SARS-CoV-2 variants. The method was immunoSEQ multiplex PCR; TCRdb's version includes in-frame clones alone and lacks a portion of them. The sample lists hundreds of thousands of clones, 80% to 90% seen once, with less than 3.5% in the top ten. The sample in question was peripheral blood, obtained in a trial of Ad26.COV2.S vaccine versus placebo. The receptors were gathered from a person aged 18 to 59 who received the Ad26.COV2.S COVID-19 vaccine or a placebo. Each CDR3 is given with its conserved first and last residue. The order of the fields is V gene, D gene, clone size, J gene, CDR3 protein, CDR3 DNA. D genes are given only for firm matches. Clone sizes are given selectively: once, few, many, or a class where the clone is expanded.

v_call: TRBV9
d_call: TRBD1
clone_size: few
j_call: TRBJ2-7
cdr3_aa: CASSVDTGALYEQYF
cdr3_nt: TGTGCCAGCAGCGTAGACACAGGGGCCCTCTACGAGCAGTACTTC

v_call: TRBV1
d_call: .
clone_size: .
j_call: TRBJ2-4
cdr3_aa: CTSSPSGVPKNIQYF
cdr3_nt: TGCACCAGCAGCCCTAGCGGGGTCCCCAAAAACATTCAGTACTTC

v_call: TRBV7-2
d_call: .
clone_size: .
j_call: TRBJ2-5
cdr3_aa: CASSLGGGQETQYF
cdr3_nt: TGTGCCAGCAGCTTAGGAGGAGGGCAAGAGACCCAGTACTTC

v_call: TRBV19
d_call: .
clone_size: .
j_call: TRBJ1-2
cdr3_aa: CASSIGGEAGYYGYTF
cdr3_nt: TGTGCCAGTAGTATAGGGGGCGAGGCAGGGTATTATGGCTACACCTTC

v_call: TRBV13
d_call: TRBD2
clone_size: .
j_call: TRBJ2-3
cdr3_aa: CASSGSLAGGSSTDTQYF
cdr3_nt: TGTGCCAGCAGCGGTTCACTAGCGGGAGGTTCTAGCACAGATACGCAGTATTTT

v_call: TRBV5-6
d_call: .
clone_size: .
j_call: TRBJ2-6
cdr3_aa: CASSLISGANVLTF
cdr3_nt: TGTGCCAGCAGCTTGATCTCTGGGGCCAACGTCCTGACTTTC

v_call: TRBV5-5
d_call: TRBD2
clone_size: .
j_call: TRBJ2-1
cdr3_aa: CASSRAGVGYNEQFF
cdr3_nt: TGTGCCAGCAGCCGAGCGGGAGTGGGGTACAATGAGCAGTTCTTC

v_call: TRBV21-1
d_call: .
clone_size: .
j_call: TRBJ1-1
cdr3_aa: CASSERGGAHTEAFF
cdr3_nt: TGTGCCAGCAGCGAAAGGGGGGGGGCTCACACTGAAGCTTTCTTT

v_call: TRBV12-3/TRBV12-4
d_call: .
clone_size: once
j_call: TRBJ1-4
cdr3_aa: CASRDGYNEKLFF
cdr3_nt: TGTGCCAGCAGGGACGGCTATAATGAAAAACTGTTTTTT

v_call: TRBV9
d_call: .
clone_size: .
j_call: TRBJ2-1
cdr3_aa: CASSVSPGEVEQFF
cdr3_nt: TGTGCCAGCAGCGTAAGTCCGGGGGAGGTTGAGCAGTTCTTC

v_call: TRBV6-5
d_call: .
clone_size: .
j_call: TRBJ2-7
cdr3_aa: CASSYKGQTYEQYF
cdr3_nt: TGTGCCAGCAGTTACAAGGGACAAACCTACGAGCAGTACTTC

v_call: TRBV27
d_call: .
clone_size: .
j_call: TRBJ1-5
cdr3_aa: CASSLRGGNQPQHF
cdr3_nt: TGTGCCAGCAGTTTGAGGGGCGGCAATCAGCCCCAGCATTTT

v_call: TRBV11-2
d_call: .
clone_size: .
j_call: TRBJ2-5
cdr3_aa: CASSRNQGQETQYF
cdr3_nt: TGTGCCAGCAGCCGTAACCAGGGGCAAGAGACCCAGTACTTC

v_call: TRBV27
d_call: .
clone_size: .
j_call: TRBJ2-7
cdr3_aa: CASSNRVYEQYF
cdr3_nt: TGTGCCAGCAGTAACCGGGTCTACGAGCAGTACTTC

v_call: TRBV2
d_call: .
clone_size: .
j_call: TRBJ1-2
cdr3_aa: CASRGEVGDSYGYTF
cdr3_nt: TGTGCCAGCAGAGGGGAGGTGGGCGATAGCTATGGCTACACCTTC

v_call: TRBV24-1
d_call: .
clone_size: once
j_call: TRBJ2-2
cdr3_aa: CATSVSGTGELFF
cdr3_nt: TGTGCCACCAGTGTAAGCGGGACCGGGGAGCTGTTTTTT

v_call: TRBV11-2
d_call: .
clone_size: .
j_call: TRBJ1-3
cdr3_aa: CASSLDQGAGNTIYF
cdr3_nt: TGTGCCAGCAGCTTAGATCAAGGGGCGGGAAACACCATATATTTT

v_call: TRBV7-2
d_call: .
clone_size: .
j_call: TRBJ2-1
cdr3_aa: CASSFIRDEQFF
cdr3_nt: TGTGCCAGCAGCTTTATACGCGATGAGCAGTTCTTC

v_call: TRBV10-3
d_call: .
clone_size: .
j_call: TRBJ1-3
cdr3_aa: CAISESAGTGNTIYF
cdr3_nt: TGTGCCATCAGTGAGTCCGCAGGGACTGGAAACACCATATATTTT

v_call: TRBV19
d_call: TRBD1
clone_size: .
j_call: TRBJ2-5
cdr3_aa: CASSRQGARETQYF
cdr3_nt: TGTGCCAGTAGTAGACAGGGGGCCCGAGAGACCCAGTACTTC

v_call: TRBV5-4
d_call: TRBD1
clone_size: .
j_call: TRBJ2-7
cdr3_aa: CASSLETGAFYEQYF
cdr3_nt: TGTGCCAGCAGCTTGGAGACAGGGGCTTTCTACGAGCAGTACTTC

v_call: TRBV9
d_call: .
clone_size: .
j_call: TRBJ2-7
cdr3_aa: CASSPFKTAVSYEQYF
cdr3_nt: TGTGCCAGCAGCCCGTTTAAGACAGCGGTCTCCTACGAGCAGTACTTC

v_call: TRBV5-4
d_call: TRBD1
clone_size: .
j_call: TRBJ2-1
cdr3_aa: CASSLKVGDSEQFF
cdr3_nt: TGTGCCAGCAGCTTGAAGGTCGGGGACAGTGAGCAGTTCTTC

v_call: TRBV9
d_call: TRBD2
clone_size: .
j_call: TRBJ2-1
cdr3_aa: CASSLSAGGFNEQFF
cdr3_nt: TGTGCCAGCAGCCTTTCAGCGGGAGGTTTCAATGAGCAGTTCTTC

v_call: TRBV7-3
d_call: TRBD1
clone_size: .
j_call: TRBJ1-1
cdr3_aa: CASSLGGGNTEAFF
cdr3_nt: TGTGCCAGCAGCTTAGGAGGGGGCAACACTGAAGCTTTCTTT

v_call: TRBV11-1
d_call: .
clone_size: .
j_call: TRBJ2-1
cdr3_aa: CASSLDLLGNNEQFF
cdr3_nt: TGTGCCAGCAGCTTAGACTTGCTAGGCAATAATGAGCAGTTCTTC

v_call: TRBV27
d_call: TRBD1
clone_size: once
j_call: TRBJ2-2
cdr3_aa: CASSTGPRGWTNTGELFF
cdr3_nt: TGTGCCAGCAGTACAGGCCCCAGGGGGTGGACGAACACCGGGGAGCTGTTTTTT

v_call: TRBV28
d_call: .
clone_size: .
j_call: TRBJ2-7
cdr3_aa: CASSTHAGPSSYEQYF
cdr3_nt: TGTGCCAGCAGTACCCACGCAGGGCCCTCATCCTACGAGCAGTACTTC

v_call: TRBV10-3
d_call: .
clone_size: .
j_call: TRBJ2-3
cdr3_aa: CAIREPADTQYF
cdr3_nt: TGTGCCATCAGGGAGCCTGCAGATACGCAGTATTTT

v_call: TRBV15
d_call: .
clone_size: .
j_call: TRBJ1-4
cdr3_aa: CATSRDPGPNEKLFF
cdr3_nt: TGTGCCACCAGCAGAGATCCGGGACCTAATGAAAAACTGTTTTTT

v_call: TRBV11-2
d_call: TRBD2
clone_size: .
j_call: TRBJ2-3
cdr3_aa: CASSLSGGLSTDTQYF
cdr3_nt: TGTGCCAGCAGTCTTAGCGGGGGGCTGAGCACAGATACGCAGTATTTT

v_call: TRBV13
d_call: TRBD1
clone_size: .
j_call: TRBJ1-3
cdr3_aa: CASSVLTGASKGNTIYF
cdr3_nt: TGTGCCAGCAGCGTACTAACAGGGGCCTCAAAAGGAAACACCATATATTTT

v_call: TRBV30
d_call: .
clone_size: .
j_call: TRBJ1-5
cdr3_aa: CAWSRDTQYQPQHF
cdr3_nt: TGTGCCTGGAGCCGGGACACCCAATATCAGCCCCAGCATTTT

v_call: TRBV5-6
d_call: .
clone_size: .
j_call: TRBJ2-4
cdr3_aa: CASSLVGGRNIQYF
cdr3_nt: TGTGCCAGCAGCCTGGTGGGCGGAAGAAACATTCAGTACTTC

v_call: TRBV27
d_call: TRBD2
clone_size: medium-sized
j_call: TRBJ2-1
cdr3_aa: CASSFWGSSGSNEQFF
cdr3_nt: TGTGCCAGCAGTTTTTGGGGGTCTAGCGGGAGCAATGAGCAGTTCTTC

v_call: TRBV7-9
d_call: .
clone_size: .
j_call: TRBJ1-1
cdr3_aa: CASSLFQTNTEAFF
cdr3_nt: TGTGCCAGCAGCTTATTCCAAACGAACACTGAAGCTTTCTTT

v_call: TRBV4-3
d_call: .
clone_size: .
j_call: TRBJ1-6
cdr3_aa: CASSQSITSPSYNSPLHF
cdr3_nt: TGCGCCAGCAGCCAAAGTATAACGTCACCCTCCTATAATTCACCCCTCCACTTT

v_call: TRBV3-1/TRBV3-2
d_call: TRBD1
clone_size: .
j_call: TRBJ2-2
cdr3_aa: CASSGGIRDRYTGELFF
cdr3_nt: TGTGCCAGCAGCGGAGGGATTAGGGACAGGTACACCGGGGAGCTGTTTTTT

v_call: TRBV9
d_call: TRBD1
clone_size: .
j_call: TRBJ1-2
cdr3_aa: CASSVGGQGGLGYTF
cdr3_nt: TGTGCCAGCAGCGTAGGGGGACAGGGTGGTCTAGGCTACACCTTC

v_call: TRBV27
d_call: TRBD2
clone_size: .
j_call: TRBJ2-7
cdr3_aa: CASSFTTSGGDEQYF
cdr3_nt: TGTGCCAGCAGTTTTACGACTAGCGGGGGGGACGAGCAGTACTTC

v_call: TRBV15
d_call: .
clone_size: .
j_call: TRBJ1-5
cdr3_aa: CATSRDDGDNQPQHF
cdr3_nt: TGTGCCACCAGCAGAGATGATGGAGACAATCAGCCCCAGCATTTT

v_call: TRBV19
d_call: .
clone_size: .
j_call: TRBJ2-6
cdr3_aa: CASSRDKFSGANVLTF
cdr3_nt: TGTGCCAGTAGTAGGGACAAGTTCTCTGGGGCCAACGTCCTGACTTTC

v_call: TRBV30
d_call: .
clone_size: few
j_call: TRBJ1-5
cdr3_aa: CAWSRDFDQPQHF
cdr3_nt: TGTGCCTGGAGCAGGGATTTCGATCAGCCCCAGCATTTT

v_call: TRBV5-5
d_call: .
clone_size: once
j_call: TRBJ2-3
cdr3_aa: CASSLEFSTDTQYF
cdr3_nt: TGTGCCAGCAGCTTGGAGTTTTCCACAGATACGCAGTATTTT

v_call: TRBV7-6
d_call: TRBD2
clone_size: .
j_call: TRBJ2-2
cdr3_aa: CASSLLGGGADTGELFF
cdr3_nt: TGTGCCAGCAGCTTACTCGGCGGGGGGGCGGACACCGGGGAGCTGTTTTTT

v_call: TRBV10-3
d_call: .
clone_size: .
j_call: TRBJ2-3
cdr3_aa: CAIKGGKDTQYF
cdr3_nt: TGTGCCATCAAAGGGGGGAAAGATACGCAGTATTTT

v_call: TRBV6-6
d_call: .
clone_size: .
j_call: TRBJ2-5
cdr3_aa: CASSNRAGAFQETQYF
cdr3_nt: TGTGCCAGCAGTAATCGGGCCGGGGCCTTTCAAGAGACCCAGTACTTC

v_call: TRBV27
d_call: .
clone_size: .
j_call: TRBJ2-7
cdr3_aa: CASSSPTRGASHEQYF
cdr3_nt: TGTGCCAGCAGTTCCCCTACGCGGGGAGCAAGTCACGAGCAGTACTTC

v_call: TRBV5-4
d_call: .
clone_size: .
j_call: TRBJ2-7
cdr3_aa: CASSREGGALAYEQYF
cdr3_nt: TGTGCCAGCAGCCGGGAAGGCGGGGCGTTAGCCTACGAGCAGTACTTC

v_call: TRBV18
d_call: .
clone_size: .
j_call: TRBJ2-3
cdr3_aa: CASSNDQMTDTQYF
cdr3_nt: TGTGCCAGCTCCAACGACCAGATGACAGATACGCAGTATTTT

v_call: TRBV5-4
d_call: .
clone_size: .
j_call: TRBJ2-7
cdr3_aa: CASRPGLHTYEQYF
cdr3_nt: TGTGCCAGCAGGCCGGGACTCCACACCTACGAGCAGTACTTC

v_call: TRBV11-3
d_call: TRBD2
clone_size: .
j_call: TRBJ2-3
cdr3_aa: CASSLEAGDSDTQYF
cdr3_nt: TGTGCCAGCAGCTTAGAAGCGGGAGACTCAGATACGCAGTATTTT